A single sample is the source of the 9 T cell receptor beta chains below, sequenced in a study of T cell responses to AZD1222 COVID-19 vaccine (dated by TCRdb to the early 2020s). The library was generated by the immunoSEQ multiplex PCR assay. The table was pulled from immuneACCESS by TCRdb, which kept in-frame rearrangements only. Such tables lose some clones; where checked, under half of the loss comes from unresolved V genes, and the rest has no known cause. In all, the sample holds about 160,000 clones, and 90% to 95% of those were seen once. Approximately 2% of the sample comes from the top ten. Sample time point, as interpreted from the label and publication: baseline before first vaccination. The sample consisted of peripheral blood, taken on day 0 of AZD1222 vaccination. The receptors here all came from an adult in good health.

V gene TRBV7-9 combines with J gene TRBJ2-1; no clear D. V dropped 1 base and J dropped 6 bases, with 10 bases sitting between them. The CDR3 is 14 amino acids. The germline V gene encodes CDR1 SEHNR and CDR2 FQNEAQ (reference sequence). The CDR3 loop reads CASSLEGAFNEQFF. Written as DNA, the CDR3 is TGTGCCAGCAGCTTAGAAGGAGCGTTCAATGAGCAGTTCTTC.

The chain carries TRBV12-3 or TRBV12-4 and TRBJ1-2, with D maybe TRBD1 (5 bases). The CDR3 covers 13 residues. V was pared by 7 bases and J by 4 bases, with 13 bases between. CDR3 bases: TGTGCCAGCACCCTGGGGGGGGGCTATGGCTACACCTTC. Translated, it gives CASTLGGGYGYTF.

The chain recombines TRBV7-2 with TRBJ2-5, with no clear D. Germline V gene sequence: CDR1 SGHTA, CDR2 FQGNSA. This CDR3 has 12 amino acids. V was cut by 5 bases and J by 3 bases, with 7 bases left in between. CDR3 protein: CASSPAEETQYF. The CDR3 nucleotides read TGTGCCAGCAGCCCGGCCGAAGAGACCCAGTACTTC.

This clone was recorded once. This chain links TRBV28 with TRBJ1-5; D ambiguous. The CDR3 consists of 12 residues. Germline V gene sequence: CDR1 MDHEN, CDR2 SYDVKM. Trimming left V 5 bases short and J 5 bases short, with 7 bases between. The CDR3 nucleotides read TGTGCCAGCAGTGCCAACCATCAGCCCCAGCATTTT. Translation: CASSANHQPQHF.

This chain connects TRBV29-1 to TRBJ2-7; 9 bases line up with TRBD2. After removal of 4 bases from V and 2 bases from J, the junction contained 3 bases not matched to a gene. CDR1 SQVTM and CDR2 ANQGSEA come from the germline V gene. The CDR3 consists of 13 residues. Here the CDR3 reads CSVALAGPYEQYF. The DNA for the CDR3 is TGCAGCGTTGCGCTAGCGGGGCCCTACGAGCAGTACTTC.

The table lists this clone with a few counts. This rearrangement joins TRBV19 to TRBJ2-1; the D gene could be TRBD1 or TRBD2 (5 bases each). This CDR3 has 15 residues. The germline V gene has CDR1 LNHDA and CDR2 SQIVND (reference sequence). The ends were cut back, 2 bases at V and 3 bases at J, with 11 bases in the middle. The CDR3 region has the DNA TGTGCCAGTAGTATAACCGGGGCCGACTACAATGAGCAGTTCTTC. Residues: CASSITGADYNEQFF. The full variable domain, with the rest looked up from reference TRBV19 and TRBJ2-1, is DGGITQSPKYLFRKEGQNVTLSCEQNLNHDAMYWYRQDPGQGLRLIYYSQIVNDFQKGDIAEGYSVSREKKESFPLTVTSAQKNPTAFYLCASSITGADYNEQFFGPGTRLTVL.

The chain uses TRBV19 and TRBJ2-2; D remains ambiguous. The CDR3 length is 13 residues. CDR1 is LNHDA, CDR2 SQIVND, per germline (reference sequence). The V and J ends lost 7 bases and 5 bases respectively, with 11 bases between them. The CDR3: CASKGTETGELFF. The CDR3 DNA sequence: TGTGCCAGTAAGGGAACAGAAACCGGGGAGCTGTTTTTT.

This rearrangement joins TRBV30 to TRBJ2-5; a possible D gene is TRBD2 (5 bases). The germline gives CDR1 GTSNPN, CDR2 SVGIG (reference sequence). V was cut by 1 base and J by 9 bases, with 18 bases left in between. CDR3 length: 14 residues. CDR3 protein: CAWSGLGGTRAQYF. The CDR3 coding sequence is TGTGCCTGGAGTGGTTTGGGCGGCACGCGGGCCCAGTACTTC.

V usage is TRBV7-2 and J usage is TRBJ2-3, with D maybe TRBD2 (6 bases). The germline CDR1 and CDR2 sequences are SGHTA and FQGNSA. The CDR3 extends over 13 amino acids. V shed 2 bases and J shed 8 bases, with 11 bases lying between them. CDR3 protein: CASSLRGFATQYF. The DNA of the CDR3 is TGTGCCAGCAGCTTACGGGGGTTTGCTACGCAGTATTTT.